The 21 T cell receptor beta chains below all came from one sample that was sequenced in a study of T cell changes during pregnancy in multiple sclerosis. The method was immunoSEQ multiplex PCR; TCRdb's version includes in-frame clones alone and lacks a portion of them. The table lists about 130,000 clones, about 96% of them singletons. This material consisted of peripheral blood, taken after pregnancy. These receptors were obtained from a female donor with multiple sclerosis, enrolled in a pregnancy study.

The chain recombines TRBV7-9 with TRBJ2-1; D perhaps matches TRBD1 (6 bases). CDR1 is SEHNR, CDR2 FQNEAQ, per germline (reference sequence). V was pared by 6 bases and J by 9 bases, with 15 bases between. The CDR3 loop spans 13 amino acids. In DNA, the CDR3 is TGTGCCAGCAGACCTTTAACAGGGATTGAGCAGTTCTTC. This codes for CASRPLTGIEQFF.

This clone was recorded once. This chain connects TRBV6-1 to TRBJ2-7; 9 bases fit TRBD2. Losses at the gene ends were 4 bases for V and 6 bases for J; bases not matched to a gene: 16. Germline loops: CDR1 MNHNS, CDR2 SASEGT. This CDR3 has 17 amino acids. For the CDR3, the DNA is TGTGCCAGCAGTGCGACGACCGGGACTAGCAGGATAGGCGAGCAGTACTTC. Its protein is CASSATTGTSRIGEQYF.

V usage is TRBV20-1 and J usage is TRBJ2-1; D not resolved. The CDR3 runs to 11 residues. Per germline, CDR1 DFQATT and CDR2 SNEGSKA (reference sequence). V was shortened by 6 bases and J by 15 bases, with 18 bases between the two germline ends. CDR3 in DNA: TGCAGTGCGAGTTCTATCCCTAGACCGTTCTTC. It is translated as CSASSIPRPFF.

The chain uses TRBV18 and TRBJ1-2; perhaps TRBD1 as D (5 bases). Germline V gives CDR1 KGHSH, CDR2 LQKENI. This CDR3 comprises 12 residues. The germline V and J ends were trimmed by 1 base and 7 bases, with 7 bases remaining between them. Here the CDR3 DNA reads TGTGCCAGCTCACCACAACAGGCTGGCTACACCTTC. This gives the protein CASSPQQAGYTF.

This rearrangement joins TRBV2 to TRBJ2-1; a possible D gene is TRBD1 (5 bases). The CDR3 has 14 amino acids. V was shortened by 4 bases and J by 0 bases, with 7 bases between the two germline ends. Germline V CDR1 and CDR2: SNHLY, FYNNEI. The CDR3 DNA follows: TGTGCCAGCAGTGGAAGGGGCTCCTACAATGAGCAGTTCTTC. Residues: CASSGRGSYNEQFF. The complete variable domain, with remaining parts taken from reference TRBV2 and TRBJ2-1, reads EPEVTQTPSHQVTQMGQEVILRCVPISNHLYFYWYRQILGQKVEFLVSFYNNEISEKSEIFDDQFSVERPDGSNFTLKIRSTKLEDSAMYFCASSGRGSYNEQFFGPGTRLTVL.

The V and J genes are TRBV19 and TRBJ1-5; weak D call: TRBD1 (5 bases). Germline-derived CDR1 and CDR2 are LNHDA and SQIVND (reference sequence). V was trimmed by 3 bases and J by 5 bases, leaving 20 bases between them. The CDR3 length is 17 residues. CDR3 loop: CASSILQGGGSHQPQHF. DNA of the CDR3: TGTGCCAGTAGTATCCTCCAGGGAGGTGGGTCCCATCAGCCCCAGCATTTT.

The chain uses TRBV6-1 and TRBJ2-5, with D tentatively TRBD1 (6 bases). V lost 6 bases to trimming and J lost 5 bases, with 10 bases between them. The CDR3 totals 12 residues. The germline V gene has CDR1 MNHNS and CDR2 SASEGT. CDR3 nucleotides: TGTGCCAGCAGCAGGGGCCGGGAGACCCAGTACTTC. This sequence encodes CASSRGRETQYF.

This rearrangement joins TRBV7-2 to TRBJ2-2; D possibly corresponds to TRBD1 (6 bases). The V and J ends lost 1 base and 8 bases respectively, with 26 bases between them. In germline, CDR1 is SGHTA, CDR2 FQGNSA. This CDR3 is 19 amino acids long. CDR3 DNA: TGTGCCAGCAGCTTAGAAGTTGCTAGTTTGGGCCCAGGGGTTGGGGAGCTGTTTTTT. Translating it yields CASSLEVASLGPGVGELFF.

In this sample, this clone turned up once. The genes are TRBV5-1 and TRBJ2-1; possibly TRBD1 for D (6 bases). V lost 4 bases and J 4 bases, leaving 12 bases between the germline ends. Germline lookup yields CDR1 SGHRS and CDR2 YFSETQ. This CDR3 has 14 amino acids. CDR3 region: CASSAQGSYNEQFF. The CDR3 DNA sequence: TGCGCCAGCAGCGCACAGGGTAGTTACAATGAGCAGTTCTTC.

The V call is TRBV29-1, the J call TRBJ2-3; D is unclear. Germline V lookup: CDR1 SQVTM, CDR2 ANQGSEA. The CDR3 loop spans 14 amino acids. The V and J ends lost 4 bases and 0 bases respectively, with 11 bases between them. The CDR3 DNA follows: TGCAGCGTTGGCTACAGATCTAGCACAGATACGCAGTATTTT. It is translated as CSVGYRSSTDTQYF.

This rearrangement joins TRBV2 to TRBJ1-1; possible D gene TRBD1, 5 bases. V was cut by 11 bases and J by 5 bases, with 18 bases left in between. The length of the CDR3 is 13 residues. Germline CDR1 is SNHLY and CDR2 is FYNNEI. The CDR3 region is CAGSKGARTEAFF. The CDR3 DNA reads as TGTGCCGGTTCCAAAGGGGCGAGAACTGAAGCTTTCTTT.

The chain links TRBV5-1 to TRBJ2-7, with TRBD2 matching over 7 bases. Germline V gene lookup returns CDR1 SGHRS and CDR2 YFSETQ. The CDR3 consists of 14 residues. V was clipped by 0 bases and J by 3 bases; unmatched bases: 3. The CDR3 region is CASSLVAGSYEQYF. The CDR3 region has the DNA TGCGCCAGCAGCTTGGTAGCGGGTAGCTACGAGCAGTACTTC.

The chain is built from TRBV9 and TRBJ2-5; D is perhaps TRBD2 (5 bases). The V gene lost 4 bases and the J gene lost 10 bases, with 20 bases spanning the gap. The CDR3 sequence is 14 residues long. CDR1 and CDR2 (germline): SGDLS, YYNGEE. The chain's CDR3 is CASSLGPGEDDQYF. As DNA, the CDR3 is TGTGCCAGCAGCCTCGGGCCCGGGGAAGATGACCAGTACTTC.

The chain's CDR3 is CASSFLRTRSDEQFF. The CDR3 DNA follows: TGTGCCAGCAGCTTTCTGAGGACTAGGTCCGATGAGCAGTTCTTC. V gene TRBV7-2 combines with J gene TRBJ2-1, with TRBD2 identical over 7 bases. Germline CDR1 and CDR2: SGHTA and FQGNSA. V was clipped by 3 bases and J by 8 bases; unmatched bases: 10. CDR3 size: 15 residues.

The rearrangement joins TRBV4-2 to TRBJ2-1; 8 bases match TRBD2. Trimming took 5 bases from V and 8 from J; bases not matched to a gene: 14. The CDR3 spans 16 residues. Per the germline V gene, CDR1 is LGHNA and CDR2 is YNFKEQ. The CDR3 bases are TGTGCCAGCAGCGAGACCTCGGGAGGGCCGGGGGATGAGCAGTTCTTC. This codes for CASSETSGGPGDEQFF.

This rearrangement joins TRBV27 to TRBJ2-7; 9 bases map to TRBD2. This CDR3 has 15 residues. The junction had 10 bases not matched to a gene; V was cut back by 5 bases and J by 5 bases. Germline V CDR1 and CDR2: MNHEY, SMNVEV (reference sequence). CDR3 protein: CASSPLPSGIDEQYF. The CDR3 DNA is TGTGCCAGCAGTCCCCTCCCTAGCGGGATCGACGAGCAGTACTTC.

This rearrangement joins TRBV4-3 to TRBJ2-7; 8 bases are a match to TRBD2. The length of the CDR3 is 15 residues. CDR1 and CDR2 (germline): LGHNA, YSLEER. V was pared by 1 base and J by 3 bases, with 5 bases of the junction left unmatched. CDR3 sequence (DNA): TGCGCCAGCAGCCAAGTAGGGCTAGCGGGCTACGAGCAGTACTTC. Encoded protein: CASSQVGLAGYEQYF.

The chain uses TRBV29-1 and TRBJ2-3; no reliable D call. V gave up 3 bases and J gave up 0 bases, with 4 bases separating them. Germline V gene lookup returns CDR1 SQVTM and CDR2 ANQGSEA. The CDR3 is 12 amino acids. The CDR3 bases are TGCAGCGTTGATACTAGCACAGATACGCAGTATTTT. It codes for CSVDTSTDTQYF.

The chain combines TRBV7-3 with TRBJ2-3; 8 nucleotides agree with TRBD1. The germline gives CDR1 SGHTA, CDR2 FQGTGA. V dropped 5 bases and J dropped 6; count of bases not matched to a gene: 1. CDR3 length: 12 residues. CDR3 loop: CASSRTGDTQYF. DNA for the CDR3: TGTGCCAGCAGCCGGACAGGGGATACGCAGTATTTT.

The CDR3 region is CASSQDSLSNQPQHF. The CDR3 DNA sequence: TGTGCCAGCAGTCAGGACAGCTTGAGCAATCAGCCCCAGCATTTT. The rearrangement uses TRBV28 and TRBJ1-5, with D maybe TRBD1 (6 bases). Per the germline V gene, CDR1 is MDHEN and CDR2 is SYDVKM. The V and J ends lost 5 bases and 1 base respectively, with 12 bases between them. The CDR3 has 15 amino acids.

The chain joins TRBV5-4 to TRBJ2-3; 7 bases fit TRBD2. Germline V lookup: CDR1 SGHNT, CDR2 YYREEE (reference sequence). The CDR3 covers 17 residues. V shed 2 bases and J 1 base; nucleotides not matched to a gene: 10. The CDR3 region is CASSFSPSGTGTDTQYF. The DNA of the CDR3 is TGTGCCAGCAGCTTTTCGCCAAGCGGGACGGGCACAGATACGCAGTATTTT.